This TCR beta chain was sequenced during a study of T cell repertoires in cytomegalovirus infection. Study-wide context: Public TCR beta signatures indicated both CMV infection and matching HLA type. Whole-study results and caveats: Across the ex vivo response, the dominant clonotypes were HLA-C-restricted CMV-specific TCR beta clonotypes. Accumulated public TCR beta family frequency recognized individuals carrying CMV together with the relevant HLA.

This clonotype has at least ten counts. What it binds is not known. Germline V lookup: CDR1 SQVTM, CDR2 ANQGSEA. This CDR3 has 13 residues. Deletions cut 4 bases from V and 5 bases from J, with 12 bases between. From the reads, TCRdb called clonotypes with MiXCR, one entry per CDR3 protein. The repertoire holds 200,000 to 300,000 distinct CDR3 sequences, with about 5.9% as singletons. Sequencing was carried out using PBMCs. The clonotype was recovered from a human donor in good health (CMV status not recorded). Some clones in this sample may be carry-over from other donors' samples. This rearrangement joins TRBV29-1 to TRBJ1-3; possibly TRBD1 for D (5 bases). CDR3 nucleotide sequence: TGCAGCGTTGGGAGGGCAGGGAGAAACACCATATATTTT. Translated: CSVGRAGRNTIYF.